This T cell receptor beta chain originates from a study of blood T cells in healthy people across ages. Findings and limits, study-wide: Naive CD4+ cell counts and diversity both ran higher in long-lived than in aged donors. Donor CMV status was unknown, possibly confounding expanded clonotype changes.

The CDR3 has 12 amino acids. Germline V gene sequence: CDR1 DFQATT, CDR2 SNEGSKA (reference sequence). The use of a sample-barcoded 5' primer and a J-beta primer mix characterized a second PCR of about 7 to 12 cycles. TCRdb used MiXCR to reprocess the 5' RACE reads, holding one entry per CDR3 protein. The table has 1,500,000 or so distinct CDR3 sequences, approximately 39% seen once. In the case of this clonotype: Its antigen is not identified.

Samples had at least 6 million PBMCs isolated from them. Samples each had at least 6 micrograms of total RNA extracted. This TCR was sampled from a woman aged 18-29 years in good health. V is TRBV20-1 and J is TRBJ2-1; 8 bases are a match to TRBD2. Material: blood. This CDR3 reads CSLSGNYNEQFF. CDR3 nucleotide sequence: TGCAGCCTTAGCGGGAACTACAATGAGCAGTTCTTC.